This TCR beta chain was found in a study of T cell responses to AZD1222 COVID-19 vaccine. CDR1 and CDR2 (germline): MNHEY, SVGAGI. The CDR3 has 13 amino acids. The ends were cut back, 0 bases at V and 8 bases at J, with 8 bases in the middle. Measured with immunoSEQ multiplex PCR; TCRdb has only the in-frame clones, and not every one. The sample lists 130,000 or so clones, around 84% occurring once. The sequencing used peripheral blood, collected on day 0 of AZD1222 vaccination. The receptor's source is an adult in good health. The chain carries TRBV6-5 and TRBJ2-1; D assignment may be TRBD1 or TRBD2 (5 bases each). The DNA of the CDR3 is TGTGCCAGCAGTTACTCGAGGGGACATGAGCAGTTCTTC. It translates to CASSYSRGHEQFF.